Listed below are T cell receptor beta chains from one sample, sequenced in a study of blood T cell repertoires in COVID-19. Profiled with immunoSEQ multiplex PCR; TCRdb holds only in-frame clones, not every one. The top ten clones hold 9.5% to 12% of a sample with roughly 160,000 clones, roughly 82% of them seen once. Material: PBMCs or T cells enriched from blood (not recorded which). These receptors all come from a middle-aged man who had recovered from COVID-19. The CDR3 runs from the conserved cysteine through the conserved F or W. Fields, in order: V gene, D gene, clone size, J gene, CDR3 protein, CDR3 DNA. The D gene is left open where the match is weak. Clone sizes are given selectively: once, few, many, or a class where the clone is expanded.

>TRBV12-3/TRBV12-4|-|few|TRBJ1-1
CASSFGGEAFF
TGTGCCAGCAGTTTCGGGGGTGAAGCTTTCTTT
>TRBV25-1|-|once|TRBJ2-1
CASSAAQRLVDEQFF
TGTGCCAGCAGTGCCGCTCAGCGACTAGTAGATGAGCAGTTCTTC
>TRBV7-9|-|-|TRBJ1-3
CASSLGLAGNTIYF
TGTGCCAGCAGCCTAGGTTTGGCAGGAAACACCATATATTTT
>TRBV25-1|-|-|TRBJ1-5
CASSDPFGTYSNQPQHF
TGTGCCAGCAGTGACCCCTTCGGGACATATAGCAATCAGCCCCAGCATTTT
>TRBV28|TRBD2|-|TRBJ2-7
CASSLPGGPYEQYF
TGTGCCAGCAGTTTACCGGGGGGGCCCTACGAGCAGTACTTC
>TRBV5-1|TRBD2|-|TRBJ2-3
CASKRELGDTQYF
TGCGCCAGTAAGCGGGAGCTCGGAGATACGCAGTATTTT
>TRBV14|TRBD1|few|TRBJ1-3
CASSQRTGTGNTIYF
TGTGCCAGCAGCCAAAGGACAGGGACTGGAAACACCATATATTTT
>TRBV29-1|TRBD1|few|TRBJ2-5
CSVEWDRLQETQYF
TGCAGCGTTGAATGGGACAGGCTACAAGAGACCCAGTACTTC
>TRBV6-5|-|-|TRBJ1-3
CASRSAGNTIYF
TGTGCCAGCAGGAGTGCTGGAAACACCATATATTTT
>TRBV5-4|-|-|TRBJ2-6
CASSSGTLVSGANVLTF
TGTGCCAGCAGCTCCGGGACATTGGTCTCTGGGGCCAACGTCCTGACTTTC
>TRBV15|TRBD2|-|TRBJ2-7
CATSRGVGTTYEQYF
TGTGCCACCAGCAGAGGTGTGGGGACTACCTACGAGCAGTACTTC
>TRBV12-3/TRBV12-4|-|-|TRBJ2-2
CASRGSTGELFF
TGTGCCAGCAGGGGGAGTACCGGGGAGCTGTTTTTT
>TRBV27|TRBD2|-|TRBJ2-3
CASSPRLAGGTDTQYF
TGTGCCAGCAGTCCAAGACTAGCGGGAGGCACAGATACGCAGTATTTT
>TRBV2|-|once|TRBJ2-7
CASSVEAEQYF
TGTGCCAGCAGTGTCGAGGCCGAGCAGTACTTC
>TRBV6-5|-|-|TRBJ2-2
CASEAALNTGELFF
TGTGCCAGCGAGGCCGCACTGAACACCGGGGAGCTGTTTTTT
>TRBV28|TRBD1|once|TRBJ1-2
CASSFPQQGLGTF
TGTGCCAGCAGTTTCCCGCAACAGGGGCTGGGGACCTTC
>TRBV15|-|-|TRBJ2-1
CATSRAGGNGEQFF
TGTGCCACCAGCAGAGCGGGGGGCAACGGTGAGCAGTTCTTC
>TRBV6-5|TRBD2|few|TRBJ2-1
CASSSSGNKYEQFF
TGTGCCAGCAGTTCCAGCGGGAATAAGTATGAGCAGTTCTTC
>TRBV7-2|TRBD1|-|TRBJ2-3
CASSLAQSGTGLRDTQYF
TGTGCCAGCAGTTTAGCACAATCCGGGACAGGGCTTAGAGATACGCAGTATTTT
>TRBV4-2|TRBD1|-|TRBJ1-5
CASSQEPGGQPQHF
TGTGCCAGCAGCCAAGAGCCAGGGGGGCAGCCCCAGCATTTT
>TRBV2|TRBD1|-|TRBJ2-1
CASSPGGTGATNEQFF
TGTGCCAGCAGCCCAGGCGGGACAGGGGCTACCAATGAGCAGTTCTTC
>TRBV19|-|-|TRBJ1-2
CASKDKVPGYTF
TGTGCCAGTAAGGACAAAGTACCCGGCTACACCTTC
>TRBV3-1/TRBV3-2|-|few|TRBJ1-4
CASSNRGENEKLFF
TGTGCCAGCAGCAACCGGGGAGAGAATGAAAAACTGTTTTTT
>TRBV27|-|-|TRBJ2-3
CASSRGTDTQYF
TGTGCCAGCAGTCGGGGGACAGATACGCAGTATTTT